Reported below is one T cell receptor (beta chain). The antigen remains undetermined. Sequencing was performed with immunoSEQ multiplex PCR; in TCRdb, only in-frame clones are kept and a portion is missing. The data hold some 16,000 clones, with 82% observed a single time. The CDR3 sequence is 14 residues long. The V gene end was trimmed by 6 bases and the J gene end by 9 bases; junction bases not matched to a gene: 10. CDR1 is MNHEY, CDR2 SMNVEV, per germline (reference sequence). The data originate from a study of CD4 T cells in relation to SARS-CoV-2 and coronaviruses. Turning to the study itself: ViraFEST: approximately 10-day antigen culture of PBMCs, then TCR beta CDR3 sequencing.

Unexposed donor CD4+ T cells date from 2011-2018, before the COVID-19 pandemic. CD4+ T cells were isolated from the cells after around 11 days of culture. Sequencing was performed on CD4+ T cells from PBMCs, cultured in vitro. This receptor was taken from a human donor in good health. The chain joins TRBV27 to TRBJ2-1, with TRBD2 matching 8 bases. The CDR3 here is CASRSHGGGTEQFF. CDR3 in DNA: TGTGCCAGCAGATCTCACGGGGGGGGGACTGAGCAGTTCTTC.